These T cell receptor beta chains were read from a single sample in a study of blood T cell repertoires in COVID-19. Only in-frame clones appear in the TCRdb table, and some are missing; sequencing was by immunoSEQ multiplex PCR. The data contain around 340,000 clones, almost 90% of them singletons. The sample was PBMCs or T cells enriched from blood (not recorded which). The receptors come from a woman between 25 and 40 years old who had been exposed to COVID-19. Each CDR3 is given with its conserved first and last residue. A D gene is named only where the DNA matches it firmly. Size tells how often a clone was seen (once, few, many) or the class of an expanded clone, and some rows leave it out.

J gene: TRBJ2-1; V gene: TRBV6-5; clone size: .; D gene: TRBD2; CDR3 protein: CASSYSAGGEQFF; CDR3 DNA: TGTGCCAGCAGTTACTCAGCGGGAGGTGAGCAGTTCTTC
J gene: TRBJ1-1; V gene: TRBV18; clone size: .; D gene: .; CDR3 protein: CASSPRGGAVNTEAFF; CDR3 DNA: TGTGCCAGCTCACCACGGGGGGGTGCGGTGAACACTGAAGCTTTCTTT
J gene: TRBJ1-1; V gene: TRBV28; clone size: .; D gene: .; CDR3 protein: CASSSQVTEAFF; CDR3 DNA: TGTGCCAGCAGTTCCCAGGTCACTGAAGCTTTCTTT
J gene: TRBJ1-1; V gene: TRBV19; clone size: .; D gene: .; CDR3 protein: CASSRQVLGTEAFF; CDR3 DNA: TGTGCCAGTAGTAGACAGGTCCTGGGCACTGAAGCTTTCTTT
J gene: TRBJ1-1; V gene: TRBV9; clone size: .; D gene: TRBD1; CDR3 protein: CASSVDTGVMTEAFF; CDR3 DNA: TGTGCCAGCAGCGTAGACACAGGGGTAATGACTGAAGCTTTCTTT
J gene: TRBJ2-3; V gene: TRBV24-1; clone size: once; D gene: .; CDR3 protein: CATHPGGTDTQYF; CDR3 DNA: TGTGCCACCCACCCCGGGGGCACAGATACGCAGTATTTT
J gene: TRBJ2-1; V gene: TRBV11-3; clone size: once; D gene: .; CDR3 protein: CASSLLGRHEQFF; CDR3 DNA: TGTGCCAGCAGCTTATTAGGGAGACATGAGCAGTTCTTC
J gene: TRBJ1-1; V gene: TRBV12-3/TRBV12-4; clone size: .; D gene: .; CDR3 protein: CASSLQMNTEAFF; CDR3 DNA: TGTGCCAGCAGCCTCCAGATGAACACTGAAGCTTTCTTT
J gene: TRBJ2-4; V gene: TRBV19; clone size: once; D gene: TRBD2; CDR3 protein: CASSIVGSGTQLKNIQYF; CDR3 DNA: TGTGCCAGTAGTATAGTTGGGAGCGGGACCCAACTCAAAAACATTCAGTACTTC
J gene: TRBJ2-5; V gene: TRBV7-3; clone size: .; D gene: TRBD1; CDR3 protein: CASSLATGVFETQYF; CDR3 DNA: TGTGCCAGCAGCTTGGCGACAGGGGTGTTTGAGACCCAGTACTTC
J gene: TRBJ1-1; V gene: TRBV5-1; clone size: .; D gene: .; CDR3 protein: CASSDQEHTEAFF; CDR3 DNA: TGCGCCAGCAGCGATCAAGAACATACTGAAGCTTTCTTT
J gene: TRBJ1-5; V gene: TRBV11-2; clone size: .; D gene: .; CDR3 protein: CASSPTGANQPQHF; CDR3 DNA: TGTGCCAGCAGCCCCACAGGCGCCAATCAGCCCCAGCATTTT
J gene: TRBJ2-7; V gene: TRBV5-5; clone size: .; D gene: TRBD1; CDR3 protein: CASSFGTGEYEQYF; CDR3 DNA: TGTGCCAGCAGCTTCGGGACAGGGGAGTACGAGCAGTACTTC
J gene: TRBJ1-2; V gene: TRBV7-9; clone size: once; D gene: .; CDR3 protein: CASSLSATAYGYTF; CDR3 DNA: TGTGCCAGCAGCTTATCAGCGACAGCGTATGGCTACACCTTC
J gene: TRBJ2-3; V gene: TRBV7-9; clone size: .; D gene: .; CDR3 protein: CASTEGRSSTDTQYF; CDR3 DNA: TGTGCCAGCACCGAGGGTCGATCTAGCACAGATACGCAGTATTTT
J gene: TRBJ2-1; V gene: TRBV28; clone size: .; D gene: TRBD2; CDR3 protein: CASTLGLAPYNEQFF; CDR3 DNA: TGTGCCAGCACACTGGGACTAGCGCCCTACAATGAGCAGTTCTTC
J gene: TRBJ1-4; V gene: TRBV18; clone size: .; D gene: .; CDR3 protein: CASSPQTVFVATNEKLFF; CDR3 DNA: TGTGCCAGCTCACCCCAGACTGTTTTTGTCGCAACTAATGAAAAACTGTTTTTT
J gene: TRBJ1-2; V gene: TRBV27; clone size: .; D gene: .; CDR3 protein: CASRGTGASHGYTF; CDR3 DNA: TGTGCCAGCAGGGGAACAGGAGCAAGCCATGGCTACACCTTC
J gene: TRBJ1-6; V gene: TRBV6-5; clone size: .; D gene: TRBD1; CDR3 protein: CASNTGQASDSPLHF; CDR3 DNA: TGTGCCAGCAATACGGGACAGGCCTCAGATTCACCCCTCCACTTT
J gene: TRBJ1-2; V gene: TRBV5-6; clone size: .; D gene: TRBD1; CDR3 protein: CASSYQQGHGYTF; CDR3 DNA: TGTGCCAGCAGTTACCAACAGGGGCATGGCTACACCTTC
J gene: TRBJ2-7; V gene: TRBV28; clone size: .; D gene: .; CDR3 protein: CASSFSQGGVYEQYF; CDR3 DNA: TGTGCCAGCAGTTTCTCGCAGGGTGGGGTGTACGAGCAGTACTTC
J gene: TRBJ2-1; V gene: TRBV27; clone size: .; D gene: .; CDR3 protein: CATQGQGYNEQFF; CDR3 DNA: TGTGCCACCCAGGGCCAAGGGTACAATGAGCAGTTCTTC
J gene: TRBJ2-1; V gene: TRBV27; clone size: .; D gene: .; CDR3 protein: CASSKDLRSYNEQFF; CDR3 DNA: TGTGCCAGCAGTAAAGATCTGCGCTCCTACAATGAGCAGTTCTTC
J gene: TRBJ2-1; V gene: TRBV7-3; clone size: .; D gene: TRBD2; CDR3 protein: CASSLTGLAGHNEQFF; CDR3 DNA: TGTGCCAGCAGCTTAACCGGACTAGCGGGGCATAATGAGCAGTTCTTC
J gene: TRBJ2-1; V gene: TRBV27; clone size: .; D gene: .; CDR3 protein: CASSLKLPSHNEQFF; CDR3 DNA: TGTGCCAGCAGTTTAAAGCTCCCCTCCCACAATGAGCAGTTCTTC
J gene: TRBJ1-2; V gene: TRBV6-5; clone size: .; D gene: .; CDR3 protein: CASSHRDGYTF; CDR3 DNA: TGTGCCAGCAGTCACAGGGATGGCTACACCTTC
J gene: TRBJ2-2; V gene: TRBV5-1; clone size: .; D gene: TRBD2; CDR3 protein: CASSSPNGLAGVWRNTGELFF; CDR3 DNA: TGCGCCAGCAGCTCCCCAAATGGACTAGCGGGAGTATGGCGGAACACCGGGGAGCTGTTTTTT
J gene: TRBJ1-2; V gene: TRBV28; clone size: .; D gene: .; CDR3 protein: CASSRQVNYGYTF; CDR3 DNA: TGTGCCAGCAGTAGACAGGTCAACTATGGCTACACCTTC
J gene: TRBJ1-5; V gene: TRBV2; clone size: .; D gene: .; CDR3 protein: CASGPIVGNQPQHF; CDR3 DNA: TGTGCCAGCGGGCCCATTGTGGGCAATCAGCCCCAGCATTTT
J gene: TRBJ1-2; V gene: TRBV5-1; clone size: .; D gene: .; CDR3 protein: CASSFEGSYGYTF; CDR3 DNA: TGCGCCAGCAGCTTCGAGGGAAGCTATGGCTACACCTTC
J gene: TRBJ2-7; V gene: TRBV9; clone size: .; D gene: .; CDR3 protein: CASSVSAGEPEQYF; CDR3 DNA: TGTGCCAGCAGCGTATCGGCAGGGGAGCCCGAGCAGTACTTC
J gene: TRBJ2-5; V gene: TRBV27; clone size: .; D gene: .; CDR3 protein: CATRRGPETQYF; CDR3 DNA: TGTGCCACCCGAAGGGGCCCGGAGACCCAGTACTTC
J gene: TRBJ1-5; V gene: TRBV28; clone size: .; D gene: TRBD1; CDR3 protein: CASSYGFGTGFYQPQHF; CDR3 DNA: TGTGCCAGCAGTTATGGATTCGGGACAGGGTTTTACCAGCCCCAGCATTTT
J gene: TRBJ1-1; V gene: TRBV2; clone size: .; D gene: .; CDR3 protein: CASKGREAFF; CDR3 DNA: TGTGCCAGCAAAGGGAGGGAAGCTTTCTTT
J gene: TRBJ1-5; V gene: TRBV7-2; clone size: .; D gene: .; CDR3 protein: CASSFSGRPQHF; CDR3 DNA: TGTGCCAGCAGCTTTAGCGGGAGACCCCAGCATTTT